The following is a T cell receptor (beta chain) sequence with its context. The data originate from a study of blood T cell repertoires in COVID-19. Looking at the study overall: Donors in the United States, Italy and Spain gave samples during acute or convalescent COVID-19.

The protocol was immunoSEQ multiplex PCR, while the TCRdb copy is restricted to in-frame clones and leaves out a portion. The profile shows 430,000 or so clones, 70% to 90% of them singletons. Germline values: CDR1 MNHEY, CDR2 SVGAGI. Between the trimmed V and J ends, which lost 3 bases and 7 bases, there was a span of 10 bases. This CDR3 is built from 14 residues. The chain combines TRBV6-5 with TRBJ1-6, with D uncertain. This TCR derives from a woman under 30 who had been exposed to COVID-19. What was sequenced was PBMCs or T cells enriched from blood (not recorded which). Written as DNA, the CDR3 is TGTGCCAGCAGTTATAGCGCCCCAAATTCACCCCTCCACTTT. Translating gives CASSYSAPNSPLHF.